This T cell receptor beta chain appears in the sequencing data of a study of T cell responses to AZD1222 COVID-19 vaccine. Study context: Second-dose groups at about 4 or about 12 weeks were pooled.

This clone was picked up a small number of times. This CDR3 region has 13 residues. Trimming shortened V by 11 bases and J by 0 bases, and 13 bases separated the two germline ends. Germline CDR1 and CDR2: MDHEN and SYDVKM. Assay: immunoSEQ multiplex PCR; the TCRdb copy retains only in-frame clones and omits some. Of 95,000 to 150,000 clones listed, 70% to 90% are singletons. The clonotype was recovered from an adult in good health. This chain joins TRBV28 and TRBJ1-2; D is undetermined. The source was peripheral blood, collected on day 0 of AZD1222 vaccination. CDR3 in amino acids: CAARLRANYGYTF. Here the CDR3 DNA reads TGTGCCGCACGACTCCGGGCTAACTATGGCTACACCTTC.